These T cell receptor beta chains were read from a single sample in a study of blood T cell repertoires in COVID-19. Only in-frame clones appear in the TCRdb table, and some are missing; sequencing was by immunoSEQ multiplex PCR. The data contain roughly 120,000 clones, about 83% of them singletons. The sequenced material came from peripheral blood. The receptors were gathered from a man aged 60 to 69 with acute or convalescent COVID-19. CDR3s include the opening cysteine and the closing phenylalanine or tryptophan. The order of the fields is V gene, clone size, D gene, J gene, CDR3 DNA, CDR3 protein. A D gene is named only where the DNA matches it firmly. Clone size is given for some rows only: seen once, a few or many times, or a class if the clone is expanded.

V: TRBV7-6
size: NA
D: NA
J: TRBJ2-1
DNA: TGTGCCAGCAGCAACCTGGGGAGCTCCTACAATGAGCAGTTCTTC
CDR3: CASSNLGSSYNEQFF

V: TRBV28
size: NA
D: TRBD1
J: TRBJ1-1
DNA: TGTGCCAGCACCCTGGGGGACAGGGTCGGGAACACTGAAGCTTTCTTT
CDR3: CASTLGDRVGNTEAFF

V: TRBV6-4
size: NA
D: NA
J: TRBJ2-5
DNA: TGTGCCAGCAGTGACTCGCAGGGAGAGACCCAGTACTTC
CDR3: CASSDSQGETQYF

V: TRBV19
size: once
D: TRBD1
J: TRBJ1-2
DNA: TGTGCCAGTACCGGGACAGGGCGCGGCCTGTATGGCTACACCTTC
CDR3: CASTGTGRGLYGYTF

V: TRBV6-6
size: NA
D: NA
J: TRBJ2-7
DNA: TGTGCCAGCAGTTACCTTGAACAGTACGAGCAGTACTTC
CDR3: CASSYLEQYEQYF

V: TRBV24-1
size: NA
D: NA
J: TRBJ2-1
DNA: TGTGCCACCAGTGACGCGGGCGGAGGCCGGGGTGAGCAGTTCTTC
CDR3: CATSDAGGGRGEQFF

V: TRBV4-1
size: NA
D: NA
J: TRBJ2-1
DNA: TGCGCCAGCAGCCAAGATATGCGGGTGAACAATGAGCAGTTCTTC
CDR3: CASSQDMRVNNEQFF

V: TRBV3-1/TRBV3-2
size: NA
D: NA
J: TRBJ2-3
DNA: TGTGCCAGCCAGGTCACAGATACGCAGTATTTT
CDR3: CASQVTDTQYF

V: TRBV19
size: NA
D: TRBD1
J: TRBJ1-5
DNA: TGTGCCAGTATCAATACAGGGGGCCCTCAGCCCCAGCATTTT
CDR3: CASINTGGPQPQHF

V: TRBV6-5
size: NA
D: NA
J: TRBJ2-7
DNA: TGTGCCAGCAGTTACGATCGGGGGTTCTACGAGCAGTACTTC
CDR3: CASSYDRGFYEQYF

V: TRBV6-2/TRBV6-3
size: NA
D: NA
J: TRBJ2-2
DNA: TGTGCCAGCAGCCGTACAGGGACCGGGGAGCTGTTTTTT
CDR3: CASSRTGTGELFF

V: TRBV6-5
size: NA
D: TRBD2
J: TRBJ2-1
DNA: TGTGCCAGCAGCTACACTACTAGCGGGAGTGGGAATGAGCAGTTCTTC
CDR3: CASSYTTSGSGNEQFF

V: TRBV7-3
size: NA
D: TRBD1
J: TRBJ2-2
DNA: TGTGCCAGCAGCTCGACAGGGGCGGTCACCGGGGAGCTGTTTTTT
CDR3: CASSSTGAVTGELFF

V: TRBV19
size: NA
D: NA
J: TRBJ1-2
DNA: TGTGCCAGTAGTATAAAGACTACTAACTATGGCTACACCTTC
CDR3: CASSIKTTNYGYTF

V: TRBV15
size: NA
D: TRBD2
J: TRBJ2-2
DNA: TGTGCCACCAGCAGAGATGGGGGGGCGAACACCGGGGAGCTGTTTTTT
CDR3: CATSRDGGANTGELFF

V: TRBV28
size: NA
D: TRBD1
J: TRBJ1-1
DNA: TGTGCCAGCAGTGAACGACAGGGAATCGGCACTGAAGCTTTCTTT
CDR3: CASSERQGIGTEAFF

V: TRBV29-1
size: many
D: TRBD1
J: TRBJ2-3
DNA: TGCAGCGTGCGGACAGGGCTCACAGATACGCAGTATTTT
CDR3: CSVRTGLTDTQYF

V: TRBV12-3/TRBV12-4
size: NA
D: NA
J: TRBJ2-2
DNA: TGTGCCAGCAACCTGGACAGCACCGGGGAGCTGTTTTTT
CDR3: CASNLDSTGELFF

V: TRBV5-1
size: NA
D: TRBD2
J: TRBJ2-7
DNA: TGCGCCAGCAGCTTGACTAGCGGGAGGGGATCCTACGAGCAGTACTTC
CDR3: CASSLTSGRGSYEQYF

V: TRBV7-9
size: NA
D: NA
J: TRBJ2-3
DNA: TGTGCCAGCAGCTTAACCGACCTAGACTCCGGTACGCAGTATTTT
CDR3: CASSLTDLDSGTQYF

V: TRBV6-1
size: NA
D: NA
J: TRBJ1-5
DNA: TGTGCCAGCAGTGAACAAATGGCAGGGGCGAGGGGCAATCAGCCCCAGCATTTT
CDR3: CASSEQMAGARGNQPQHF

V: TRBV11-2
size: NA
D: NA
J: TRBJ2-3
DNA: TGTGCCAGCAGCCCACGGAACAGGCAACGATGGGCAGATACGCAGTATTTT
CDR3: CASSPRNRQRWADTQYF

V: TRBV3-1/TRBV3-2
size: NA
D: NA
J: TRBJ1-4
DNA: TGTGCCAGCAGCCAAGATAGGGGTAAGGGCGAAAAACTGTTTTTT
CDR3: CASSQDRGKGEKLFF

V: TRBV5-4
size: NA
D: TRBD1
J: TRBJ1-1
DNA: TGTGCCAGCAGCACCCAGGGGGGGAACACTGAAGCTTTCTTT
CDR3: CASSTQGGNTEAFF

V: TRBV6-1
size: NA
D: TRBD2
J: TRBJ2-7
DNA: TGTGCCAGCAGTGAAGTTGGGACTAGCTTCAACGAGCAGTACTTC
CDR3: CASSEVGTSFNEQYF

V: TRBV6-5
size: NA
D: NA
J: TRBJ1-2
DNA: TGTGCCAGCAGTTACTACCCCAGAAACTATGGCTACACCTTC
CDR3: CASSYYPRNYGYTF

V: TRBV14
size: NA
D: TRBD1
J: TRBJ1-2
DNA: TGTGCCAGCAGCCGGGCAGGGGGCTATGGCTACACCTTC
CDR3: CASSRAGGYGYTF

V: TRBV7-2
size: NA
D: NA
J: TRBJ2-2
DNA: TGTGCCAGCAGTGGGGAGCGGATCACCGGGGAGCTGTTTTTT
CDR3: CASSGERITGELFF

V: TRBV7-3
size: few
D: TRBD1
J: TRBJ1-6
DNA: TGTGCCAGCAGCAAGACAGGGTGGGATTCACCCCTCCACTTT
CDR3: CASSKTGWDSPLHF

V: TRBV6-5
size: NA
D: NA
J: TRBJ2-1
DNA: TGTGCCAGCAGTTACCCTAGTCCTTCCAATGAGCAGTTCTTC
CDR3: CASSYPSPSNEQFF

V: TRBV28
size: NA
D: NA
J: TRBJ2-7
DNA: TGTGCCAGCAGTCTTCTTTCGGAGCAGTACTTC
CDR3: CASSLLSEQYF

V: TRBV12-3/TRBV12-4
size: NA
D: NA
J: TRBJ2-7
DNA: TGTGCCAGCAGTTTAAGGACTGGCTACGAGCAGTACTTC
CDR3: CASSLRTGYEQYF

V: TRBV2
size: NA
D: NA
J: TRBJ2-1
DNA: TGTGCCAGCAGTGAAGGCCAGGGGCAGGTCAATGAGCAGTTCTTC
CDR3: CASSEGQGQVNEQFF

V: TRBV11-2
size: NA
D: TRBD2
J: TRBJ2-1
DNA: TGTGCCAGCAGGTTCGGTCCGGGACTAGCGGGAAACAATGAGCAGTTCTTC
CDR3: CASRFGPGLAGNNEQFF

V: TRBV7-2
size: few
D: NA
J: TRBJ2-7
DNA: TGTGCCAGCAGCGTAAAAACAGGGATCCAGGGCGAGCAGTACTTC
CDR3: CASSVKTGIQGEQYF

V: TRBV5-4
size: NA
D: TRBD2
J: TRBJ2-3
DNA: TGTGCCGCTGGGACCGGGACTAGCGGGAGAGCAACAGATACGCAGTATTTT
CDR3: CAAGTGTSGRATDTQYF

V: TRBV3-1/TRBV3-2
size: NA
D: TRBD2
J: TRBJ2-6
DNA: TGTGCCAGCAGCCAACCTAGCGGGAGGGGGTCTGGGGCCAACGTCCTGACTTTC
CDR3: CASSQPSGRGSGANVLTF